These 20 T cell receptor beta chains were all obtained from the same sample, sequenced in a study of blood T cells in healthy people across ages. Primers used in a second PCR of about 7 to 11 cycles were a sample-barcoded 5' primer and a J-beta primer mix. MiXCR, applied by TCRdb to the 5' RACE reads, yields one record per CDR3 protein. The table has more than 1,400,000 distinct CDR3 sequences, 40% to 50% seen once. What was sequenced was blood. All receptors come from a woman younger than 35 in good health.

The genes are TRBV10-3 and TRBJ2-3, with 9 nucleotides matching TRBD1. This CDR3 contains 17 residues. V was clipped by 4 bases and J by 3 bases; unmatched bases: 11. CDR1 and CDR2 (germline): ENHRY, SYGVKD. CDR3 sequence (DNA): TGTGCCATCAGTGGACGGACAGGGGTTGGGGGAACAGATACGCAGTATTTT. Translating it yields CAISGRTGVGGTDTQYF.

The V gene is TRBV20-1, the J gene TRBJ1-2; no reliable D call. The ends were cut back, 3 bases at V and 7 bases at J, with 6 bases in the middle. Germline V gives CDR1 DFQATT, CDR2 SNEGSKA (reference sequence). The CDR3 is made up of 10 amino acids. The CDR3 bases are TGCAGTGCTAGCAGAACTGGCTACACCTTC. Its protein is CSASRTGYTF.

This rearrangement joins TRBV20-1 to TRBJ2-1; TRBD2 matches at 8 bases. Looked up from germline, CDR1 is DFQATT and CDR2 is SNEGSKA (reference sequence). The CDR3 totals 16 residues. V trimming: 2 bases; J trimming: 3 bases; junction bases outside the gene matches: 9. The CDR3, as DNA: TGCAGTGCTAGACCCCCAGGAGCGGGAGACTACAATGAGCAGTTCTTC. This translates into CSARPPGAGDYNEQFF.

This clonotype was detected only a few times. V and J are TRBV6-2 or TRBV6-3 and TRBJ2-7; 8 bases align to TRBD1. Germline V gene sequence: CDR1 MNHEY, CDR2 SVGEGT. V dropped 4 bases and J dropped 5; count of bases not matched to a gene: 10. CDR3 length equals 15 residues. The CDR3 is CASSSRDRTSDEQYF. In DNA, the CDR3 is TGTGCCAGCAGTTCGCGGGACAGGACTTCTGACGAGCAGTACTTC.

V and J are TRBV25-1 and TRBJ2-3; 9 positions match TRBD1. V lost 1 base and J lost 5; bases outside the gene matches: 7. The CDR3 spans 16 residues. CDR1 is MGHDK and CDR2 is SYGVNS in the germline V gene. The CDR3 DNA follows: TGTGCCAGCAGTGAATCAGGGACAGGGAGTCGAGATACGCAGTATTTT. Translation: CASSESGTGSRDTQYF. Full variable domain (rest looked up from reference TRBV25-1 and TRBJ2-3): EADIYQTPRYLVIGTGKKITLECSQTMGHDKMYWYQQDPGMELHLIHYSYGVNSTEKGDLSSESTVSRIRTEHFPLTLESARPSHTSQYLCASSESGTGSRDTQYFGPGTRLTVL.

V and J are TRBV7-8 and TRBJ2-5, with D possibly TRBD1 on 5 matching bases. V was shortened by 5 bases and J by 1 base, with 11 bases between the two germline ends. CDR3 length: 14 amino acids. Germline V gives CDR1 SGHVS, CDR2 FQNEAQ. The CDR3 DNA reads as TGTGCCAGCAGCAACAAGGGGCTCCAAGAGACCCAGTACTTC. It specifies CASSNKGLQETQYF.

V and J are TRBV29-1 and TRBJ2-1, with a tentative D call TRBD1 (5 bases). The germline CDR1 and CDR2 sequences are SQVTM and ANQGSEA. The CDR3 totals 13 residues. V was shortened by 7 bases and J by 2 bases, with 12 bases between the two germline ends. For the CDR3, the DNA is TGCAGCGACGAAAGGGGCCCCTACAATGAGCAGTTCTTC. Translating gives CSDERGPYNEQFF.

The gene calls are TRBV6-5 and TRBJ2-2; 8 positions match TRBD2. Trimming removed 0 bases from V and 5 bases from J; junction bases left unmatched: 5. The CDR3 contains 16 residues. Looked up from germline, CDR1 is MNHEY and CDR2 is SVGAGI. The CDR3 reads CASSYSAGGITGELFF. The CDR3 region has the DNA TGTGCCAGCAGTTACTCGGCGGGAGGAATAACCGGGGAGCTGTTTTTT.

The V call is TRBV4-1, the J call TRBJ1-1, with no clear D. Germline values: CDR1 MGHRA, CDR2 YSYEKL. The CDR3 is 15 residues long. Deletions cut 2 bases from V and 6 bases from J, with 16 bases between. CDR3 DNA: TGCGCCAGCAGCCAACGACCCTATGGACTTTCTGAAGCTTTCTTT. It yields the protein CASSQRPYGLSEAFF.

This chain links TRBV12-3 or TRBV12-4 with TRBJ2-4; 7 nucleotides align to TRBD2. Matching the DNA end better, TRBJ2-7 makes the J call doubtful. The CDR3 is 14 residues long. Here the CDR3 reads CASSSGGRPYEQYF. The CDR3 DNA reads TGTGCCAGCAGTTCGGGCGGGAGACCTTACGAGCAGTACTTC.

The CDR3 sequence: CASSLVQTPNYGYTF. Here the CDR3 DNA reads TGTGCCAGCAGCTTGGTTCAGACACCTAACTATGGCTACACCTTC. The chain couples TRBV5-5 to TRBJ1-2; D unresolved. Trimming pared 0 bases from V and 0 bases from J, leaving 9 bases between. Germline V CDR1 and CDR2: SGHKS, YYEKEE (reference sequence). CDR3 size: 15 residues.

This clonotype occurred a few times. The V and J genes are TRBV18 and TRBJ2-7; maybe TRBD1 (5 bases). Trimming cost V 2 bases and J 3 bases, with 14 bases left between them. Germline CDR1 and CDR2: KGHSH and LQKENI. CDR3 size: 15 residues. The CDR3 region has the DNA TGTGCCAGCTCACCAGGGCAGGGATTAGTCTACGAGCAGTACTTC. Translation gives CASSPGQGLVYEQYF.

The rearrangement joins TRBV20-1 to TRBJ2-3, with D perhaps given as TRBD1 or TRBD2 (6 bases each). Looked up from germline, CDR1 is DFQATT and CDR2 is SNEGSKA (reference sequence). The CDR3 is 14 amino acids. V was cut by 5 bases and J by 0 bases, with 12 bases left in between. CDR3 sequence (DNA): TGCAGTGCTTCTCCGGGGGCTAGCACAGATACGCAGTATTTT. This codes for CSASPGASTDTQYF.

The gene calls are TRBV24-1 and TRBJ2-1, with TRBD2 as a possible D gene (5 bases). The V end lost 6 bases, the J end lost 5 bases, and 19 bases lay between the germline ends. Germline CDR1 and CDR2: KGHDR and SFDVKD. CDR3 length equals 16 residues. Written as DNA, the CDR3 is TGTGCCACCAGTCCCCTCCGGGGTCCCTATAACAATGAGCAGTTCTTC. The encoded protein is CATSPLRGPYNNEQFF.

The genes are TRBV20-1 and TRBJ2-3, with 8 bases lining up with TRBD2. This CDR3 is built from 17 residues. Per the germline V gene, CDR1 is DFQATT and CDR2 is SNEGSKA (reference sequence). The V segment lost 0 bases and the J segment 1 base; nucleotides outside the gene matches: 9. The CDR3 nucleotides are TGCAGTGCTAGAGATGGTCGACTAGCGAGCCGCACAGATACGCAGTATTTT. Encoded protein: CSARDGRLASRTDTQYF.

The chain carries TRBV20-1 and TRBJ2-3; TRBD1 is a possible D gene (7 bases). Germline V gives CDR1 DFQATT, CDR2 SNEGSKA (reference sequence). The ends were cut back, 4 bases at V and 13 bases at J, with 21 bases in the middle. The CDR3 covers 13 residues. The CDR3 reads CSANGGGPFEKYF. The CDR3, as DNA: TGCAGTGCTAACGGAGGGGGCCCCTTTGAGAAGTATTTT.

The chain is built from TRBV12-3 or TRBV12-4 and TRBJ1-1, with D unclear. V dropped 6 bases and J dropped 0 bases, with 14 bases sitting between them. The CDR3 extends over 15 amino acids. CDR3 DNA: TGTGCCAGCAGCCCCGTACGGGGTCTGAACACTGAAGCTTTCTTT. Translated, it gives CASSPVRGLNTEAFF.

Written as DNA, the CDR3 is TGTGCCAGCAGACCCGTTGGAGGGGGGGATCAGCCCCAGCATTTT. It translates to CASRPVGGGDQPQHF. The chain links TRBV6-5 to TRBJ1-5; the D gene is possibly TRBD1 (6 bases). Per germline, CDR1 MNHEY and CDR2 SVGAGI. V lost 6 bases, J lost 5 bases, and 17 bases lay in between. The CDR3 runs 15 residues.

CDR3 sequence (DNA): TGTGCCAGCAGCCCATTCCGGGACAGAATCTACAATGAGCAGTACTTC. Translation: CASSPFRDRIYNEQYF. This rearrangement joins TRBV6-5 to TRBJ2-1; 7 bases line up with TRBD1. The DNA end lines up better with TRBJ2-7; the J call may be wrong. The CDR3 has 16 amino acids. Germline V gene lookup returns CDR1 MNHEY and CDR2 SVGAGI.

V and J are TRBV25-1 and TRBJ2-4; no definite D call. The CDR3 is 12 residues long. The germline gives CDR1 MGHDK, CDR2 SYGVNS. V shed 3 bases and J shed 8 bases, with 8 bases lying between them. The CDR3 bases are TGTGCCAGCAGTGAGGCTAGGGACATTCAGTACTTC. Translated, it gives CASSEARDIQYF.